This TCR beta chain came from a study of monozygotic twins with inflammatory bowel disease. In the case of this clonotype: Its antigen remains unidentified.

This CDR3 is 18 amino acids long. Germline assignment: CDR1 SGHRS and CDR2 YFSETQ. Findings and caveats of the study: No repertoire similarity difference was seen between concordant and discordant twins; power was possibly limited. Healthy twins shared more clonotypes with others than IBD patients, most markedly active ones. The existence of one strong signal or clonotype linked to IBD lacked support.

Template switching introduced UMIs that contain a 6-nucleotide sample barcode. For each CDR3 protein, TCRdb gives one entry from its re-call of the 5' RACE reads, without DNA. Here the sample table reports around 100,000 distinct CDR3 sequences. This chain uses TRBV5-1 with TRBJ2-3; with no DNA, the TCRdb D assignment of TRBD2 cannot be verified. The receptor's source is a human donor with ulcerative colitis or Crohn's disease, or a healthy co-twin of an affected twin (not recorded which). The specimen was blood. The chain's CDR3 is CASRAIRDFDPRTDTQYF. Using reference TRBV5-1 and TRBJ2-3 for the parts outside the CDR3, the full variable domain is KAGVTQTPRYLIKTRGQQVTLSCSPISGHRSVSWYQQTPGQGLQFLFEYFSETQRNKGNFPGRFSGRQFSNSRSEMNVSTLELGDSALYLCASRAIRDFDPRTDTQYFGPGTRLTVL.